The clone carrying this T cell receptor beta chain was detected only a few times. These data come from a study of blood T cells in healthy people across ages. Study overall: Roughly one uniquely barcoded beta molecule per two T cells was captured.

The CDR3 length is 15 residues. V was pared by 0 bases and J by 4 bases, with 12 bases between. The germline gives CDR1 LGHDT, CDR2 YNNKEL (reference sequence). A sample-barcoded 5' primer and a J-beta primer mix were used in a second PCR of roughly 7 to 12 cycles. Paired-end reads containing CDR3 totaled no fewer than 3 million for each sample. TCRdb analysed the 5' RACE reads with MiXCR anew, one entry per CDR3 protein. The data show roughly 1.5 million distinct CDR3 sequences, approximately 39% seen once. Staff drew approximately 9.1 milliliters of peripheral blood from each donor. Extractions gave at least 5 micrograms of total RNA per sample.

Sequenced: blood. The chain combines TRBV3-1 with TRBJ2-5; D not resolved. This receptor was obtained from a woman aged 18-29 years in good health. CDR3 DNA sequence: TGTGCCAGCAGCCAAGATCCAGGCAGCAGAGAGACCCAGTACTTC. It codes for CASSQDPGSRETQYF.